This section outlines one T cell receptor (beta chain) sequence together with its context. Its antigen is not yet known. No much larger clone is present one base from it, and per-base qualities are unavailable. The sample is drawn from a study of radiotherapy plus CTLA-4 blockade in lung cancer (dated by TCRdb to between 2017 and 2018). Regarding the complete study: Objective responses were observed in 15% to 20% of enrolled patients, and disease control was achieved in approximately 32%. What the study reported, not specific to this receptor: The strongest predictors of response were reported to be early dynamic shifts in blood T cell clones along with a rise in serum interferon-beta following radiation. After treatment with radiotherapy and ipilimumab, TCR clones that came from tumors expanded in the peripheral blood.

The CDR3 runs 17 amino acids, cysteine and phenylalanine included. The kept DNA is CDR3 alone, 51 bases in frame from the first base. Trimming takes 3 bases from V and 0 bases from J, and the germline ends sit 16 bases apart. The germline V gene gives CDR1 as MNHNS and CDR2 as SASEGT. Libraries were constructed by the immunoSEQ multiplex PCR assay. The table comes from immuneACCESS by way of TCRdb, which keeps in-frame sequences with V and J called. Part of the clones is missing from these tables; in studies checked, under half for an unresolved V gene and the rest for unknown reasons. Across this sample there are 100,000 or so clones, with under 85% seen only once. Roughly 15% of the sample belongs to the ten largest clones. The study evaluated CTLA-4 blockade (ipilimumab) given together with focal radiation therapy in patients who had chemo-refractory metastatic non-small-cell lung cancer.

The source was peripheral blood, collected from a patient treated with radiotherapy plus ipilimumab. This chain is built from TRBV6-1 and TRBJ2-3, with a tentative D gene TRBD1 over 5 matching bases. The clonotype originates from a human donor with non-small cell lung cancer that progressed on radiotherapy plus ipilimumab. The sequence in DNA is TGTGCCAGCAGTGAGACAGCTTACTTCACGAGCACAGATACGCAGTATTTT. Its protein product is CASSETAYFTSTDTQYF.